Listed here are 14 T cell receptor beta chains from one sample, sequenced in a study of CD8+CD57+ T cells in acquired aplastic anemia. Genomic DNA, serving as template, underwent TCR beta VDJ and CDR3 profiling. One entry per CDR3 protein results from TCRdb running MiXCR on the reads. The repertoire consists of approximately 260,000 distinct CDR3 sequences, with 82% occurring once and the leading ten covering over 35%. The authors sequenced patients whose flow cytometry had shown CD8+CD57+ cell expansion. Sequenced: sorted CD4+, CD8+, or CD8+CD57+ T cells (not recorded which) from PBMCs. Receptors were obtained from a human donor with aplastic anemia.

On this clonotype itself: A read error may account for a junction end that differs from germline. CDR3 loop: CASSALQGWGSPTFF. The CDR3 nucleotides read TGCGCCAGCAGCGCACTACAGGGTTGGGGCAGCCCCACTTTCTTT. J is TRBJ1-1 and V is TRBV9; the D gene is possibly TRBD1 (6 bases). Germline V gene data show CDR1 as SGDLS and CDR2 as YYNGEE. The CDR3 is 15 amino acids.

This clonotype was seen only once. Compared with germline, one end of the junction differs, possibly owing to a read error. The gene calls are TRBV19 and TRBJ1-2; TRBD1 aligns across 8 bases. The CDR3 spans 15 residues. Looked up from germline, CDR1 is LNHDA and CDR2 is SQIVND (reference sequence). This chain's CDR3 is CASSWTGTSSNDQIF. CDR3 coding DNA: TGTGCCAGTAGTTGGACAGGGACTTCTTCCAATGACCAGATCTTC.

Comment on this clonotype: A junction end diverges from the germline sequence, so it may reflect a read error. The chain has TRBV7-9 and TRBJ1-1; no reliable D call. Germline lookup yields CDR1 SEHNR and CDR2 FQNEAQ (reference sequence). The CDR3 runs 15 residues. CDR3 amino acids: CASSLVPGGNTDAFF. CDR3 nucleotide sequence: TGTGCCAGCAGCTTAGTTCCCGGAGGGAACACTGATGCTTTCTTT.

Concerning this clonotype: An end of the junction differs from the germline gene, which may be a read error. This rearrangement joins TRBV9 to TRBJ1-6; TRBD1 might be the D (5 bases). Germline CDR1 and CDR2: SGDLS and YYNGEE. CDR3 length: 16 amino acids. The CDR3 sequence: CASSLGETDYSSPLHF. CDR3 DNA sequence: TGTGCCAGCAGCTTGGGGGAGACCGACTATAGTTCACCCCTCCACTTT.

The chain joins TRBV7-3 to TRBJ2-7; D unresolved. CDR1 and CDR2 (germline): SGHTA, FQGTGA. The CDR3 contains 18 residues. V was cut by 7 bases and J by 4 bases, with 29 bases left in between. In DNA, the CDR3 is TGTGCCAGCACAAGTCAGGCCAACGCGGTTGCCCTTTCATACGAGCAGTACGTC. Translation gives CASTSQANAVALSYEQYV.

Note on this clonotype: Because the CDR3's place on the DNA is in doubt, the DNA is left out and the CDR3 is given as listed by TCRdb. The gene calls are TRBV7-3 and TRBJ2-3; the D call of TRBD1 is as the table states it, not checked on the DNA. The CDR3 spans 14 amino acids, including both terminal residues. Germline V gives CDR1 SGHTA, CDR2 FQGTGA. The CDR3 sequence is CASSSASGALFFGF.

The rearrangement uses TRBV7-8 and TRBJ2-1, with a tentative D call TRBD2 (6 bases). Trimming removed 5 bases from V and 13 bases from J, with 27 bases in between. Germline V CDR1 and CDR2: SGHVS, FQNEAQ. The CDR3 contains 16 residues. The CDR3 DNA follows: TGTGCCAGCAGCCTGGGGGGAGGACCCGGTCAGCATTATCAGTTCTTC. This sequence encodes CASSLGGGPGQHYQFF.

As regards this clonotype: No conserved phenylalanine or tryptophan ends this CDR3, so it is likely a read error. Because the CDR3's place on the DNA is in doubt, the DNA is left out and the CDR3 is given as listed by TCRdb. The J gene is TRBJ2-1, the V gene TRBV2; the DNA was not compared with TRBD1, the D call given in the table. The CDR3 totals 16 residues, both ends included. The germline CDR1 and CDR2 sequences are SNHLY and FYNNEI. The CDR3 sequence is CASSPKPGTGILNSPL.

In DNA, the CDR3 is TGTGCCAGCAGCGTAGAAACGGGGGGGACCTACGAGCAGTACTTC. Translation gives CASSVETGGTYEQYF. The chain recombines TRBV9 with TRBJ2-7; the match to TRBD2 covers 8 bases. Germline lookup yields CDR1 SGDLS and CDR2 YYNGEE. The CDR3 is 15 amino acids. V was pared by 0 bases and J by 2 bases, with 4 bases of the junction left unmatched.

On this clonotype itself: The junction differs from germline at one of its ends, possibly a read error. The chain recombines TRBV10-3 with TRBJ2-7; 12 bases line up with TRBD1. From germline, CDR1 is ENHRY and CDR2 SYGVKD. CDR3 length: 17 amino acids. The CDR3 spells CASSRGQGAGRVYEQYF. For the CDR3, the DNA is TGTGCCAGCAGTAGGGGACAGGGGGCCGGCCGGGTCTACGAGCAGTACTTC.

To note about this clonotype: This CDR3 fails to terminate in the conserved phenylalanine or tryptophan, so it likely reflects a read error. No DNA is shown, since the ends of the CDR3 on it are uncertain; the CDR3 is the one TCRdb lists. Here the CDR3 reads CASSDKCGYTH. The rearrangement links TRBV2 to TRBJ1-2. Germline values: CDR1 SNHLY, CDR2 FYNNEI. The CDR3 length is 11 residues, termini included.

A few counts support this clonotype. The chain couples TRBV7-2 to TRBJ2-7, with 8 bases that match TRBD2. The length of the CDR3 is 13 residues. V lost 3 bases and J lost 3; bases outside the gene matches: 1. The germline gives CDR1 SGHTA, CDR2 FQGNSA. CDR3 loop: CASSFGRDYEQYF. DNA for the CDR3: TGTGCCAGCAGCTTCGGGAGGGACTACGAGCAGTACTTC.

This clonotype showed up just once. This rearrangement joins TRBV7-8 to TRBJ1-2; tentative D call: TRBD1 (5 bases). The CDR3 totals 16 residues. CDR1 SGHVS and CDR2 FQNEAQ come from the germline V gene. The V and J ends lost 4 bases and 2 bases respectively, with 17 bases between them. DNA for the CDR3: TGTGCCAGCAGCTCACGGGACCCCGGCTTCAACTATGGCTACACCTTC. This sequence encodes CASSSRDPGFNYGYTF.

The chain employs TRBV7-8 and TRBJ2-7, with 7 bases lining up with TRBD1. This CDR3 comprises 18 residues. In germline, CDR1 is SGHVS, CDR2 FQNEAQ. Trimming at V came to 3 bases and at J to 1 base, leaving 15 bases not matched to a gene. The CDR3 is CASSFAPDGTALSYEQYV. CDR3 DNA sequence: TGTGCCAGCAGCTTTGCGCCAGACGGGACAGCCCTTTCCTACGAGCAGTACGTC.